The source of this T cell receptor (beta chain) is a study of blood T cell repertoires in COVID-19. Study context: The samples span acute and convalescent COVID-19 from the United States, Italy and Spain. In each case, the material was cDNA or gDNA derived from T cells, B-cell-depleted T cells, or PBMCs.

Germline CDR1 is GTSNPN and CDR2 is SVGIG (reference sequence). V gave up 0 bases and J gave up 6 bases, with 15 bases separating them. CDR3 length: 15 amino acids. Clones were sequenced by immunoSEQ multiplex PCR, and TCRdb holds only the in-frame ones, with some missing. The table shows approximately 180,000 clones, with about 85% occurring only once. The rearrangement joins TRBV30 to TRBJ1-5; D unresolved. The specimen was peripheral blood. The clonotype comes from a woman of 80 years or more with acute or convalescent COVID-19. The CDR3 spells CAWSVTALRGQPQHF. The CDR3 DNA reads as TGTGCCTGGAGTGTAACAGCCCTCCGGGGTCAGCCCCAGCATTTT. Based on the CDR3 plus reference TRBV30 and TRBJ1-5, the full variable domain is SQTIHQWPATLVQPVGSPLSLECTVEGTSNPNLYWYRQAAGRGLQLLFYSVGIGQISSEVPQNLSASRPQDRQFILSSKKLLLSDSGFYLCAWSVTALRGQPQHFGDGTRLSIL.